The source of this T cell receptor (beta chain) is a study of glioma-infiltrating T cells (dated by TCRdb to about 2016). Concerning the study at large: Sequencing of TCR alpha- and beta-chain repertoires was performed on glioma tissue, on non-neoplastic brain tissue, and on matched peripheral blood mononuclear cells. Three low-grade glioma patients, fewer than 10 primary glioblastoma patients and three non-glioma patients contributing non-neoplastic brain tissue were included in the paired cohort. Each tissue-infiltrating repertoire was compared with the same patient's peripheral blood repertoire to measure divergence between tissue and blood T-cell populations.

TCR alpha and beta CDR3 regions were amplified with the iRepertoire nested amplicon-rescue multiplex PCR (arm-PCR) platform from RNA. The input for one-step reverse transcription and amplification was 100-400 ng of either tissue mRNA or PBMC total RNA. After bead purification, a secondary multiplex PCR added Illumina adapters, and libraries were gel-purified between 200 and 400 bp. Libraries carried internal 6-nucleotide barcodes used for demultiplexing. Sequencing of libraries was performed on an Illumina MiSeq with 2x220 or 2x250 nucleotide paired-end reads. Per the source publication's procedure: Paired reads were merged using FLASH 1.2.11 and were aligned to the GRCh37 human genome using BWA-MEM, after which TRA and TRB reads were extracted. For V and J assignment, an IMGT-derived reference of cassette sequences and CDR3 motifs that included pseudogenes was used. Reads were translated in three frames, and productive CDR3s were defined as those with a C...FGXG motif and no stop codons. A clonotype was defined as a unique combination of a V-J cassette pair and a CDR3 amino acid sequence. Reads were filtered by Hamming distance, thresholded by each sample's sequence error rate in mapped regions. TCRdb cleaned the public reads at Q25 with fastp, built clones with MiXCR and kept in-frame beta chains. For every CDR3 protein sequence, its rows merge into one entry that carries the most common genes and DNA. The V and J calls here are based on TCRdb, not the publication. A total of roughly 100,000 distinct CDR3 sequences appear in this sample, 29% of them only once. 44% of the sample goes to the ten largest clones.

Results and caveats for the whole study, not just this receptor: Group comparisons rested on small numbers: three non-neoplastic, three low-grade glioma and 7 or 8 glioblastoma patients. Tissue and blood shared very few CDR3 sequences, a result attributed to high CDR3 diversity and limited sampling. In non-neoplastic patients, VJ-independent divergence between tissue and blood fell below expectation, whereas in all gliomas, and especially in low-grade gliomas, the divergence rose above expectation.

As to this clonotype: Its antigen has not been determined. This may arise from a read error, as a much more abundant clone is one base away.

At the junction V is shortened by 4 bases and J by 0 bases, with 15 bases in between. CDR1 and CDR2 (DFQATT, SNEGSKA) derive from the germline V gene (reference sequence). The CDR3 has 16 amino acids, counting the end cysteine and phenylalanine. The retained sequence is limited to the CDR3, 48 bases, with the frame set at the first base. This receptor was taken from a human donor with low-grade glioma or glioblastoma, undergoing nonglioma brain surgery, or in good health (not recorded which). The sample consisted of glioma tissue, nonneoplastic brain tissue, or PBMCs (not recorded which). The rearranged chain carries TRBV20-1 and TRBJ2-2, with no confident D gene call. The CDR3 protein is CSAIGYVSANTGELFF. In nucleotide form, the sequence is TGCAGTGCTATAGGCTACGTGTCCGCGAACACCGGGGAGCTGTTTTTT.